This TCR beta chain was sequenced during a study of Graves' ophthalmopathy and Graves' hyperthyroidism. The CDR3 covers 14 residues. The V end was cut by 3 bases, the J end by 0 bases, with 8 bases between. This clonotype was seen a handful of times. Transcripts of RNA were the source for amplifying TCR beta CDR3 regions. The first round was an RT-PCR with HTBI primers, and the second round was a multiplex PCR. TCRdb reprocessed the multiplex PCR reads via MiXCR and lists one record per CDR3 protein. The repertoire holds about 370,000 distinct CDR3 sequences, with about 18% as singletons. The material sequenced was peripheral blood. The rearrangement links TRBV12-3 or TRBV12-4 to TRBJ1-2; D is ambiguous. This receptor was obtained from an adult woman with stable Graves' hyperthyroidism. In DNA form, the CDR3 reads TGTGCCAGCAGTTTGAGGGAAGCTAACTATGGCTACACCTTC. It codes for CASSLREANYGYTF.